This T cell receptor (beta chain) appears in the sequencing data of a study of cytomegalovirus exposure and HLA in healthy donors. General study points: The investigators catalogued some 160 TCR beta chains as cytomegalovirus-associated.

Amplification used 60 Vbeta primers and 13 Jbeta primers. Repertoires were generated with immunoSEQ multiplex PCR, while TCRdb's copy carries only in-frame clones and drops some. The sample yields about 170,000 clones, roughly 79% seen once. CDR1 and CDR2 (germline): SEHNR, FQNEAQ (reference sequence). This CDR3 has 16 amino acids. Trimming took 0 bases from V and 2 from J; bases not matched to a gene: 3. With respect to this clone: Its cognate antigen is unknown.

The genes are TRBV7-9 and TRBJ2-7; 11 bases are shared with TRBD2. Sequencing used PBMCs. The receptor's source is a woman aged 25 to 39 in good health and CMV-seropositive. CDR3 sequence (DNA): TGTGCCAGCAGCTTAGCGGTAGCGGGGGGGACCTACGAGCAGTACTTC. As protein: CASSLAVAGGTYEQYF.